This T cell receptor beta chain was recovered during a study of blood T cells in healthy people across ages. A word on this clonotype: The antigen is unknown.

Next came a second PCR, run for about 7 to 12 cycles, which used a sample-barcoded 5' primer along with a J-beta primer mix. In TCRdb, the 5' RACE reads were re-called with MiXCR into one record per CDR3 protein. This table has around 800,000 distinct CDR3 sequences, approximately 24% appearing once. Study results and limitations: Roughly linearly, TCR beta diversity per million T cells fell as age increased.

This CDR3 spans 13 amino acids. J was trimmed by 7 bases and V by 3 bases; bases with no gene match: 6. These data also featured in a second study, about T cells of mothers and their children.

The V gene is TRBV12-3 or TRBV12-4, the J gene TRBJ2-7; TRBD2 matches 7 bases. Source material: blood. The source is a boy under 18 in good health. CDR3 protein: CASSFTREGEQYF. CDR3 bases: TGTGCCAGCAGTTTTACAAGGGAGGGGGAGCAGTACTTC.